This T cell receptor beta chain was found in a study of cytomegalovirus exposure and HLA in healthy donors. Study as a whole: Most genotyped donors, about 81% of about 400, had Caucasian-associated genetic ancestry. Study-wide results and caveats: TCR beta sequences reportedly predicted the HLA-A and HLA-B alleles of most subjects accurately.

This clone was observed a handful of times. Its antigen is currently unknown. From germline, CDR1 is MDHEN and CDR2 SYDVKM. The V gene lost 6 bases and the J gene lost 1 base, with 16 bases spanning the gap. CDR3 length: 15 amino acids. PCR was performed using 60 Vbeta and 13 Jbeta primers. Clones were sequenced by immunoSEQ multiplex PCR, and TCRdb holds only the in-frame ones, with some missing. Of under 200,000 clones listed, 80% are singletons. The receptor was isolated from a man aged 25 to 40 in good health and CMV-seronegative. Material: PBMCs. The gene calls are TRBV28 and TRBJ2-7; possible D gene TRBD1, 5 bases. CDR3 residues: CASSAPPDTSYEQYF. DNA for the CDR3: TGTGCCAGCAGCGCACCCCCGGACACTTCCTACGAGCAGTACTTC.